This T cell receptor beta chain was captured in a study of control samples from healthy donors and cancer patients. This clone has just one count. Using immunoSEQ multiplex PCR, the repertoire was profiled, and TCRdb retains in-frame clones only, with some absent. The table shows around 84,000 clones, with roughly 91% occurring only once. This sequence originates from a man aged 30 to 39 in good health. Input material: blood.

Here the CDR3 reads CASSQGAKNIQYF. The CDR3 DNA is TGCGCCAGCAGCCAGGGGGCCAAAAACATTCAGTACTTC. V gene TRBV5-1 combines with J gene TRBJ2-4; maybe TRBD1 (6 bases). Trimming shortened V by 4 bases and J by 1 base, and 6 bases separated the two germline ends. CDR3 size: 13 residues. Germline CDR1 reads SGHRS; CDR2 reads YFSETQ.